Listed below are T cell receptor beta chains from one sample, sequenced in a study of T cell responses to AZD1222 COVID-19 vaccine. Here immunoSEQ multiplex PCR was the method, and the copy in TCRdb shows in-frame clones only, minus some. The sample comprises 150,000 or so clones, 80% to 95% of which are singletons, and roughly 3.6% rests with the top ten. Sequencing used peripheral blood, obtained 28 days after the second AZD1222 dose. Receptors were obtained from an adult who received the AZD1222 COVID-19 vaccine. The CDR3 runs from the conserved cysteine through the conserved F or W. A D gene is named only where the DNA matches it firmly. The size entry is marked missing in some rows and otherwise reads once, few, many or a size class.

>TRBD1|TRBV27|TRBJ1-2|.
CASSFGQANYGYTF
TGTGCCAGCAGTTTTGGACAGGCCAACTATGGCTACACCTTC
>TRBD1|TRBV25-1|TRBJ1-6|.
CASRTGVGAYNSPLHF
TGTGCCAGCAGAACAGGGGTTGGAGCCTATAATTCACCCCTCCACTTT
>TRBD1|TRBV28|TRBJ1-5|once
CASSFGDSSNQPQHF
TGTGCCAGCAGTTTTGGGGACAGCAGCAATCAGCCCCAGCATTTT
>.|TRBV2|TRBJ1-1|.
CASRRTGNTEAFF
TGTGCCAGCAGACGGACGGGTAACACTGAAGCTTTCTTT
>TRBD1|TRBV28|TRBJ1-4|.
CASSRQGLKEKLFF
TGTGCCAGCAGTCGACAGGGGCTAAAGGAAAAACTGTTTTTT
>.|TRBV6-5|TRBJ2-1|once
CASSPGQSSYNEQFF
TGTGCCAGCAGCCCAGGGCAGAGCTCCTACAATGAGCAGTTCTTC
>.|TRBV5-1|TRBJ1-2|.
CASSLDGGDYGYTF
TGCGCCAGCAGCTTGGATGGTGGGGACTATGGCTACACCTTC
>.|TRBV19|TRBJ1-5|.
CASNPGGVRQPQHF
TGTGCCAGTAATCCGGGCGGGGTCCGACAGCCCCAGCATTTT
>.|TRBV19|TRBJ1-3|.
CASSPGGAGNTIYF
TGTGCCAGTAGTCCAGGTGGGGCTGGAAACACCATATATTTT
>.|TRBV7-2|TRBJ1-5|.
CASSSLGEPQHF
TGTGCCAGCAGCTCTCTCGGGGAGCCCCAGCATTTT
>.|TRBV7-3|TRBJ2-1|.
CASSSVGGNEQFF
TGTGCCAGCAGTTCGGTCGGGGGCAATGAGCAGTTCTTC
>TRBD2|TRBV28|TRBJ2-1|once
CASSFSGRAYNEQFF
TGTGCCAGCAGTTTTAGCGGGAGGGCCTACAATGAGCAGTTCTTC
>.|TRBV6-6|TRBJ2-5|once
CASKVDLRKTQYF
TGTGCCAGCAAAGTGGACCTTCGAAAGACCCAGTACTTC
>.|TRBV27|TRBJ2-7|.
CASSLSQPYEQYF
TGTGCCAGCAGTTTAAGTCAGCCCTACGAGCAGTACTTC
>TRBD1|TRBV19|TRBJ1-1|.
CASTSRGRNTEAFF
TGTGCCAGTACCAGCAGGGGGCGAAACACTGAAGCTTTCTTT
>TRBD1|TRBV10-3|TRBJ2-6|once
CATDPGQGAGANVLTF
TGTGCCACCGATCCGGGACAGGGGGCTGGGGCCAACGTCCTGACTTTC
>TRBD2|TRBV9|TRBJ2-3|.
CASSLRTAGLAGGTDTQYF
TGTGCCAGCAGCCTCCGGACAGCCGGACTAGCGGGAGGCACAGATACGCAGTATTTT
>.|TRBV4-1|TRBJ1-2|.
CASSRGGGYTF
TGCGCCAGCAGCCGGGGCGGTGGCTACACCTTC
>.|TRBV4-2|TRBJ2-2|once
CASSQVGSYSNTGELFF
TGTGCCAGCAGCCAAGTCGGCAGCTACTCGAACACCGGGGAGCTGTTTTTT
>.|TRBV24-1|TRBJ1-5|.
CATSEQGASDQPQHF
TGTGCCACCAGTGAACAGGGCGCCAGCGATCAGCCCCAGCATTTT
>.|TRBV4-3|TRBJ1-5|.
CASSQVMGRPQHF
TGCGCCAGCAGCCAAGTGATGGGTCGGCCCCAGCATTTT
>TRBD1|TRBV4-3|TRBJ1-4|.
CASSQGGTGNEKLFF
TGCGCCAGCAGCCAAGGCGGGACAGGGAATGAAAAACTGTTTTTT
>.|TRBV6-6|TRBJ1-2|.
CASRQREEGYTF
TGTGCCAGCAGACAAAGAGAAGAGGGCTACACCTTC
>TRBD1|TRBV28|TRBJ1-6|.
CATRTGHNSPLHF
TGTGCCACCAGGACAGGACACAATTCACCCCTCCACTTT
>TRBD2|TRBV15|TRBJ2-2|.
CATSRGGRGNGELFF
TGTGCCACCAGCAGGGGCGGGAGGGGTAATGGGGAGCTGTTTTTT
>.|TRBV25-1|TRBJ1-6|.
CASSSQGYSPLHF
TGTGCCAGCAGTAGCCAGGGATATTCACCCCTCCACTTT
>.|TRBV25-1|TRBJ1-5|.
CASSEPGYNQPQHF
TGTGCCAGCAGTGAACCCGGATACAATCAGCCCCAGCATTTT
>.|TRBV6-2/TRBV6-3|TRBJ2-5|.
CASSTWDGQETQYF
TGTGCCAGCAGCACCTGGGACGGACAAGAGACCCAGTACTTC
>TRBD1|TRBV6-5|TRBJ1-2|.
CASSPTGTGPYGYTF
TGTGCCAGCAGTCCCACCGGGACAGGGCCTTATGGCTACACCTTC
>TRBD1|TRBV4-1|TRBJ2-5|.
CASSQEVPGGLTQETQYF
TGCGCCAGCAGCCAAGAGGTCCCAGGGGGCCTAACCCAAGAGACCCAGTACTTC
>.|TRBV30|TRBJ2-3|.
CAWSRGWPQYF
TGTGCCTGGTCGCGAGGATGGCCTCAGTATTTT
>.|TRBV11-3|TRBJ1-6|once
CASSWGGPNSPLHF
TGTGCCAGCAGCTGGGGCGGACCGAATTCACCCCTCCACTTT